This record concerns one T cell receptor beta chain sequence. The data originate from a study of blood T cell repertoires in COVID-19. Original data processing: It was from reference gene primer amplification that nucleated cell counts were estimated. Sequencing used immunoSEQ multiplex PCR; TCRdb keeps in-frame clones, though not all of them. V and J calls and clone size come straight from that table; D and trimming were deduced from the DNA. The sample lists under 45,000 clones, roughly 80% occurring once. This CDR3 contains 14 residues. CDR1 is SGHNT, CDR2 YYREEE, per germline (reference sequence). Losses at the gene ends were 4 bases for V and 2 bases for J; bases not matched to a gene: 6.

Sequenced input: peripheral blood. The chain joins TRBV5-4 to TRBJ2-7; 7 positions agree with TRBD1. The sequence was obtained from a human donor with acute or convalescent COVID-19. The donor label of this sample is uncertain. DNA for the CDR3: TGTGCCAGCAGCCCTAGGGGGCTGGCCTACGAGCAGTACTTC. Residues: CASSPRGLAYEQYF.